These 28 T cell receptor beta chains came from one sample sequenced in a study of cytomegalovirus exposure and HLA in healthy donors. The PCR used 60 Vbeta and 13 Jbeta primers. Produced via immunoSEQ multiplex PCR; TCRdb's table is partial and in-frame only. Among about 210,000 clones listed, 82% were seen once. Sequencing was performed on PBMCs. Source of these receptors: a middle-aged man in good health and CMV-seropositive.

This chain joins TRBV19 and TRBJ1-2; D remains ambiguous. The CDR3 totals 12 residues. Per germline, CDR1 LNHDA and CDR2 SQIVND (reference sequence). The V and J ends lost 11 bases and 8 bases respectively, with 18 bases between them. The CDR3 sequence: CASGRAAGGYTF. CDR3 nucleotides: TGTGCCTCCGGCCGCGCGGCGGGGGGCTACACCTTC.

The gene calls are TRBV7-2 and TRBJ1-1; tentatively, D is TRBD1 (5 bases). V gave up 1 base and J gave up 5 bases, with 14 bases separating them. Germline-derived CDR1 and CDR2 are SGHTA and FQGNSA. The CDR3 has 15 amino acids. The CDR3 region has the DNA TGTGCCAGCAGCTTAGGAAGCAGGGCCAGGACTGAAGCTTTCTTT. Amino acid sequence: CASSLGSRARTEAFF. The full variable domain, in which reference TRBV7-2 and TRBJ1-1 provide the parts outside the CDR3, is GAGVSQSPSNKVTEKGKDVELRCDPISGHTALYWYRQSLGQGLEFLIYFQGNSAPDKSGLPSDRFSAERTGGSVSTLTIQRTQQEDSAVYLCASSLGSRARTEAFFGQGTRLTVV.

This chain joins TRBV6-5 and TRBJ2-7, with D possibly matching TRBD2 (5 bases). V gave up 0 bases and J gave up 1 base, with 13 bases separating them. The V gene's germline CDR1 is MNHEY and CDR2 SVGAGI. This CDR3 has 16 amino acids. DNA for the CDR3: TGTGCCAGCAGTTACTCAGCACTAGGTAGTTCCTACGAGCAGTACTTC. Its protein is CASSYSALGSSYEQYF.

This chain connects TRBV10-1 to TRBJ1-1; no definite D call. The germline V gene has CDR1 WNHNN and CDR2 SYGVQD (reference sequence). CDR3 length equals 13 residues. Trimming cost V 3 bases and J 4 bases, with 9 bases left between them. The CDR3 sequence: CASSESRFTEAFF. In DNA, the CDR3 is TGCGCCAGCAGTGAAAGTAGATTCACTGAAGCTTTCTTT.

This clone was counted once. The chain has TRBV27 and TRBJ1-4, with 12 bases aligning to TRBD1. The CDR3 has 14 residues. The V gene's germline CDR1 is MNHEY and CDR2 SMNVEV (reference sequence). V lost 10 bases, J lost 6 bases, and 6 bases stayed unmatched. CDR3 sequence: CATGDRGRYEKLFF. CDR3 nucleotide sequence: TGTGCCACCGGGGACAGGGGGCGTTATGAAAAACTGTTTTTT.

The rearrangement uses TRBV4-1 and TRBJ1-4; no clear D gene. The CDR3 sequence is 15 residues long. Trimming cost V 4 bases and J 8 bases, with 17 bases left between them. In germline, CDR1 is MGHRA, CDR2 YSYEKL. Here the CDR3 DNA reads TGCGCCAGCAGCCCGGTACCGGGAACGAGCGAAAAACTGTTTTTT. Protein sequence: CASSPVPGTSEKLFF.

The V gene is TRBV6-5, the J gene TRBJ1-6, with 9 bases fitting TRBD1. The ends lost 6 bases at V and 9 bases at J; junction bases unmatched: 6. The CDR3 extends over 14 amino acids. Germline CDR1 MNHEY, CDR2 SVGAGI. Here the CDR3 DNA reads TGTGCCAGCAGGCCGGGACAGGGAGCTTCACCCCTCCACTTT. Translated: CASRPGQGASPLHF.

The rearrangement joins TRBV28 to TRBJ2-7, with D possibly TRBD2 on 6 matching bases. Trimming cost V 6 bases and J 0 bases, with 15 bases left between them. The CDR3 is 15 residues long. The germline CDR1 and CDR2 sequences are MDHEN and SYDVKM. The CDR3 nucleotides are TGTGCCAGCAGCCCCGGGACTGGGAGCTCCTACGAGCAGTACGTC. Its protein is CASSPGTGSSYEQYV.

The chain links TRBV7-6 to TRBJ2-7; D may be TRBD1 (5 bases). The CDR3 runs 13 residues. Trimming took 4 bases from V and 3 from J, leaving 10 bases between them. Germline CDR1 is SGHVS and CDR2 is FNYEAQ. This chain's CDR3 is CASSSDRFYEQYF. Here the CDR3 DNA reads TGTGCCAGCAGCTCCGACAGATTCTACGAGCAGTACTTC.

The CDR3 spells CASRMGLAGVGETQYF. The DNA of the CDR3 is TGCGCCAGCAGGATGGGACTAGCGGGAGTAGGGGAGACCCAGTACTTC. The chain recombines TRBV10-2 with TRBJ2-5; 14 nucleotides line up with TRBD2. The CDR3 is 16 amino acids. Trimming removed 6 bases from V and 5 bases from J; junction bases left unmatched: 8. Germline V gene sequence: CDR1 WSHSY, CDR2 SAAADI.

Concerning this clone: Other DNA sequences from this sample encode an identical CDR3 as well. The rearrangement uses TRBV27 and TRBJ2-7; weak D call: TRBD1 (6 bases). Germline values: CDR1 MNHEY, CDR2 SMNVEV (reference sequence). V dropped 3 bases and J dropped 4 bases, with 13 bases sitting between them. The CDR3 has 14 amino acids. The CDR3 protein is CASSLSQGSYEQYF. Here the CDR3 DNA reads TGTGCCAGCAGTTTGTCTCAGGGGTCTTACGAGCAGTACTTC.

The chain combines TRBV23-1 with TRBJ2-5; 9 bases line up with TRBD2. TRBV23-1 carries the ORF label, with uncertain function. The CDR3 sequence is 18 residues long. V lost 0 bases and J lost 0; bases outside the gene matches: 8. Here the CDR3 DNA reads TGCGCCAGCAGTCAATCGCCCCCTAAGCGGGAGGACCAAGAGACCCAGTACTTC. As protein: CASSQSPPKREDQETQYF.

The V call is TRBV6-1, the J call TRBJ1-5; possibly TRBD1 for D (5 bases). Germline V lookup: CDR1 MNHNS, CDR2 SASEGT. V lost 0 bases, J lost 4 bases, and 16 bases lay in between. This CDR3 comprises 17 residues. CDR3 in DNA: TGTGCCAGCAGTGAAGCGCGGGGCGCGGGGTTAAATCAGCCCCAGCATTTT. It specifies CASSEARGAGLNQPQHF.

The chain is built from TRBV2 and TRBJ2-7; TRBD2 matches at 9 bases. CDR1 is SNHLY, CDR2 FYNNEI, per germline. With 5 bases clipped from V and 3 bases from J, the junction kept 8 bases outside the gene matches. The CDR3 is made up of 15 amino acids. Here the CDR3 reads CASSQRGTSFYEQYF. In DNA, the CDR3 is TGTGCCAGCAGTCAAAGGGGGACTAGCTTCTACGAGCAGTACTTC. Full variable domain (outside the CDR3, taken from reference TRBV2 and TRBJ2-7): EPEVTQTPSHQVTQMGQEVILRCVPISNHLYFYWYRQILGQKVEFLVSFYNNEISEKSEIFDDQFSVERPDGSNFTLKIRSTKLEDSAMYFCASSQRGTSFYEQYFGPGTRLTVT.

CDR3 bases: TGTGCCAGCAGCCCCGGACAGGGGGGCACTGAAGCTTTCTTT. Encoded protein: CASSPGQGGTEAFF. V is TRBV25-1 and J is TRBJ1-1; 10 positions agree with TRBD1. V trimming: 6 bases; J trimming: 4 bases; junction bases outside the gene matches: 5. Germline V gene sequence: CDR1 MGHDK, CDR2 SYGVNS. The CDR3 is made up of 14 amino acids.

The rearrangement uses TRBV7-9 and TRBJ1-2, with D possibly TRBD1 on 6 matching bases. V gave up 3 bases and J gave up 4 bases, with 9 bases separating them. Per the germline V gene, CDR1 is SEHNR and CDR2 is FQNEAQ (reference sequence). The CDR3 contains 13 residues. CDR3 DNA sequence: TGTGCCAGCAGCTTTGGGGACATCTATGGCTACACCTTC. Amino acids: CASSFGDIYGYTF.

The genes are TRBV5-5 and TRBJ2-1, with 12 bases that match TRBD2. The germline V gene has CDR1 SGHKS and CDR2 YYEKEE (reference sequence). With V trimmed by 5 bases and J by 8 bases, 11 bases remained unmatched. The CDR3 covers 16 residues. Here the CDR3 DNA reads TGTGCCAGCAGGCCACAGACTAGCGGGAGAATCTATGAGCAGTTCTTC. Translated: CASRPQTSGRIYEQFF.

In its sample, this clone was seen a few times. The chain uses TRBV10-1 and TRBJ2-3; D perhaps matches TRBD2 (5 bases). The V and J ends lost 3 bases and 4 bases respectively, with 20 bases between them. This CDR3 is 17 amino acids long. Germline V CDR1 and CDR2: WNHNN, SYGVQD (reference sequence). CDR3 DNA sequence: TGCGCCAGCAGTGATAAGGATAGCAAAGACTACCCAGATACGCAGTATTTT. Amino acids: CASSDKDSKDYPDTQYF.

This chain joins TRBV29-1 and TRBJ1-1; D gene ambiguous. V was clipped by 0 bases and J by 11 bases, with 13 bases between them. CDR3 length equals 12 residues. Germline CDR1 and CDR2: SQVTM and ANQGSEA. The CDR3: CSVEDLLGRAFF. The CDR3 bases are TGCAGCGTTGAAGATCTGCTTGGGAGGGCTTTCTTT.

The rearrangement uses TRBV11-3 and TRBJ2-1; 7 positions match TRBD2. This CDR3 is built from 15 residues. From germline, CDR1 is SGHNT and CDR2 YENEEA. V lost 2 bases to trimming and J lost 10 bases; unmatched junction nucleotides: 11. The CDR3 bases are TGTGCCAGCAGCTTACAACGAGGGAGGGCCCTCGAGCAGTTCTTC. It codes for CASSLQRGRALEQFF.

The chain couples TRBV2 to TRBJ2-5; TRBD1 aligns across 11 bases. The CDR3 totals 15 residues. Germline values: CDR1 SNHLY, CDR2 FYNNEI. Trimming removed 5 bases from V and 4 bases from J; junction bases left unmatched: 6. CDR3 DNA: TGTGCCAGCAGTCTGGACAGGGGGCGGATAGAGACCCAGTACTTC. Residues: CASSLDRGRIETQYF.

In DNA, the CDR3 is TGTGCCAGCAGTCCAAGGGGGCGGGATACGCAGTATTTT. It is translated as CASSPRGRDTQYF. The chain has TRBV6-6 and TRBJ2-3, with 7 bases lining up with TRBD1. J lost 6 bases, V lost 5 bases, and 5 bases had no gene match. CDR3 length: 13 amino acids. CDR1 and CDR2 (germline): MNHNY, SVGAGI (reference sequence).

The chain is built from TRBV5-1 and TRBJ1-6, with 8 bases lining up with TRBD1. Trimming cost V 4 bases and J 6 bases; bases outside gene matches: 3. Germline V CDR1 and CDR2: SGHRS, YFSETQ. This CDR3 has 14 residues. In DNA, the CDR3 is TGCGCCAGCAGCACCCAGGGGGCTAATTCACCCCTCCACTTT. It specifies CASSTQGANSPLHF.

This sequence joins TRBV19 and TRBJ2-2, with no clear D. This CDR3 has 14 amino acids. V dropped 1 base and J dropped 5 bases, with 8 bases sitting between them. Germline loops: CDR1 LNHDA, CDR2 SQIVND (reference sequence). CDR3 DNA sequence: TGTGCCAGTAGTATAGGGCCGCGGACCGGGGAGCTGTTTTTT. This encodes CASSIGPRTGELFF. Using reference TRBV19 and TRBJ2-2 for the parts outside the CDR3, the full variable domain is DGGITQSPKYLFRKEGQNVTLSCEQNLNHDAMYWYRQDPGQGLRLIYYSQIVNDFQKGDIAEGYSVSREKKESFPLTVTSAQKNPTAFYLCASSIGPRTGELFFGEGSRLTVL.

The chain employs TRBV5-1 and TRBJ2-6; D gene unclear. The CDR3 is made up of 14 amino acids. CDR1 is SGHRS and CDR2 is YFSETQ in the germline V gene. V lost 0 bases, J lost 2 bases, and 3 bases lay in between. CDR3 in amino acids: CASSLAAGANVLTF. The CDR3, as DNA: TGCGCCAGCAGCTTGGCCGCTGGGGCCAACGTCCTGACTTTC.

V usage is TRBV29-1 and J usage is TRBJ2-5, with D tentatively TRBD2 (6 bases). The CDR3 totals 13 residues. The ends were cut back, 5 bases at V and 5 bases at J, with 15 bases in the middle. The germline CDR1 and CDR2 sequences are SQVTM and ANQGSEA. CDR3 coding DNA: TGCAGCGTTTTGGGGGGACCCGGCGAGACCCAGTACTTC. Its translation: CSVLGGPGETQYF.

The rearrangement joins TRBV6-5 to TRBJ1-3; tentatively, D is TRBD1 (5 bases). This CDR3 has 15 residues. V was cut by 5 bases and J by 0 bases, with 11 bases left in between. CDR1 and CDR2 from the germline V gene are MNHEY and SVGAGI. The CDR3 sequence: CASSGQLASGNTIYF. In DNA form, the CDR3 reads TGTGCCAGCAGTGGACAACTTGCCTCTGGAAACACCATATATTTT.

The CDR3 DNA sequence: TGTGCCAGCAGCTTGGCGGGAGGGCCTCGGGAAGAGACCCAGTACTTC. Protein sequence: CASSLAGGPREETQYF. V usage is TRBV5-8 and J usage is TRBJ2-5; TRBD2 agrees at 8 bases. This CDR3 has 16 residues. J gave up 3 bases and V 0 bases, and 7 bases lay outside the gene matches. Germline CDR1 reads SGHTS; CDR2 reads YDEGEE.